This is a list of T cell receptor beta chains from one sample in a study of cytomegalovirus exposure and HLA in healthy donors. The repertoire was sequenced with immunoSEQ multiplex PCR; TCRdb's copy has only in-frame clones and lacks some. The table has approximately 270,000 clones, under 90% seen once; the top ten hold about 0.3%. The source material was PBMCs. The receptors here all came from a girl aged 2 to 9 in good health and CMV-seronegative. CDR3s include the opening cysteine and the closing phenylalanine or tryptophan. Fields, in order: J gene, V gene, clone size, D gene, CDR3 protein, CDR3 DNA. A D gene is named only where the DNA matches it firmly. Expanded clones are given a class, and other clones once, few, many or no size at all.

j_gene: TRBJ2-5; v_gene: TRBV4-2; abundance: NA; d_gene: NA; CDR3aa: CASSQAREETQYF; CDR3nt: TGTGCCAGCAGCCAAGCGCGGGAAGAGACCCAGTACTTC
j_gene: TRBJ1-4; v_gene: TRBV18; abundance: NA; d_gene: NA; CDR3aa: CASSPLPTATNEKLFF; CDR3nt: TGTGCCAGCTCACCCCTACCGACAGCAACTAATGAAAAACTGTTTTTT
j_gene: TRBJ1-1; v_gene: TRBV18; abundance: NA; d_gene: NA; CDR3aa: CASSPRGTMNTEAFF; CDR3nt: TGTGCCAGCTCACCGCGGGGTACCATGAACACTGAAGCTTTCTTT
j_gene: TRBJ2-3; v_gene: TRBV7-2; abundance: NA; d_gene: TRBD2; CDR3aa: CASSFPGLGQYF; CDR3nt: TGTGCCAGCAGCTTTCCGGGACTAGGCCAGTATTTT
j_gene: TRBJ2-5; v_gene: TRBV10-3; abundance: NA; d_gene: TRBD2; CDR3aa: CAISGMGLAGVVGETQYF; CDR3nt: TGTGCCATCAGTGGTATGGGACTAGCGGGAGTGGTAGGAGAGACCCAGTACTTC
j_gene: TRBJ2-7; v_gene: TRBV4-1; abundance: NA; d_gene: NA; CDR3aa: CASSQEIRDEQYF; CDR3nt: TGCGCCAGCAGCCAAGAAATCCGGGACGAGCAGTACTTC
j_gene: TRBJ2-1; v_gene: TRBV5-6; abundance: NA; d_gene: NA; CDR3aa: CASGQSYNEQFF; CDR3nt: TGTGCCAGCGGGCAGTCCTACAATGAGCAGTTCTTC
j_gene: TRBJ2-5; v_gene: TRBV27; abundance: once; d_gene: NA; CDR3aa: CASSRTRQIQETQYF; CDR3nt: TGTGCCAGCAGTAGAACAAGACAGATCCAAGAGACCCAGTACTTC
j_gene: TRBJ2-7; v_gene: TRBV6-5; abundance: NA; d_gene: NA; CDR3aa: CASSYLASYEQYF; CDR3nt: TGTGCCAGCAGTTACCTAGCCTCCTACGAGCAGTACTTC
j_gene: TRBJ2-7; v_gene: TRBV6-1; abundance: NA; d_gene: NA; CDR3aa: CASRAAGGYEQYF; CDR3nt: TGTGCCAGCAGGGCCGCAGGGGGGTACGAGCAGTACTTC
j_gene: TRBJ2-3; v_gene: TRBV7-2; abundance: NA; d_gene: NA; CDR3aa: CASSLAGGDTQYF; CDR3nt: TGTGCCAGCAGCTTAGCGGGGGGAGATACGCAGTATTTT
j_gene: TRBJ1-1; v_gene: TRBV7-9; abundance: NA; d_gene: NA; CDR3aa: CASSLANMMNTEAFF; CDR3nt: TGTGCCAGCAGCTTAGCCAACATGATGAACACTGAAGCTTTCTTT
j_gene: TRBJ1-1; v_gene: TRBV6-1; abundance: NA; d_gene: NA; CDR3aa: CASSGQWTGEAFF; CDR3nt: TGTGCCAGCAGTGGACAGTGGACCGGAGAAGCTTTCTTT
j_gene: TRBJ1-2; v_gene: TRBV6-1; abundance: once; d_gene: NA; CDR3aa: CASRAMGGAYGYTF; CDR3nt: TGTGCCAGCAGAGCGATGGGGGGGGCGTATGGCTACACCTTC
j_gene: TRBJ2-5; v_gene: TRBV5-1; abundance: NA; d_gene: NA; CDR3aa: CASSLVRQLKETQYF; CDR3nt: TGCGCCAGCAGCTTGGTCCGACAGCTTAAAGAGACCCAGTACTTC
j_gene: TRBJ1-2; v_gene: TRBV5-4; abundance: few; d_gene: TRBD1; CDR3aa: CASSLGTGLHGYTF; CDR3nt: TGTGCCAGCAGCTTGGGGACAGGGCTTCATGGCTACACCTTC
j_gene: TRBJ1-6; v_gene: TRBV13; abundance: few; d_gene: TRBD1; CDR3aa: CASSLQIGTGKSPLHF; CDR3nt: TGTGCCAGCAGCTTGCAAATCGGGACAGGGAAATCACCCCTCCACTTT
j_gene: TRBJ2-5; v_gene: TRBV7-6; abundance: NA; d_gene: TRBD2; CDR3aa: CASSARLAGGQETQYF; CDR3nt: TGTGCCAGCAGCGCACGACTAGCGGGGGGGCAAGAGACCCAGTACTTC
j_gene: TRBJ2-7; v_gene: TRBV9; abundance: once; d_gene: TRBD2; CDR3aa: CASSPSGLANYEQYF; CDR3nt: TGTGCCAGCAGCCCCTCGGGACTAGCTAACTACGAGCAGTACTTC
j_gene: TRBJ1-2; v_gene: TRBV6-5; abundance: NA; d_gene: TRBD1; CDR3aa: CASRRDRDYGYTF; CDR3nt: TGTGCCAGCAGACGTGACAGGGACTATGGCTACACCTTC
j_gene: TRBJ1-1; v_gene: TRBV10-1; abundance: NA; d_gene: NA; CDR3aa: CASKPDMNTEAFF; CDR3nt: TGCGCCAGCAAACCGGACATGAACACTGAAGCTTTCTTT
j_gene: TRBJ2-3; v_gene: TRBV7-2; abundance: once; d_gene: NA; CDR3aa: CASSFYTDTQYF; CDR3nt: TGTGCCAGCAGCTTTTATACAGATACGCAGTATTTT
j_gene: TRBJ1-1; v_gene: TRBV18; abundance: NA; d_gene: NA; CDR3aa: CASSPPGATEAFF; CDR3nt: TGTGCCAGCTCACCACCGGGCGCGACTGAAGCTTTCTTT
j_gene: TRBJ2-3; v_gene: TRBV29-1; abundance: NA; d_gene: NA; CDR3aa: CSVAPRTDTQYF; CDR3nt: TGCAGCGTTGCTCCCCGCACAGATACGCAGTATTTT
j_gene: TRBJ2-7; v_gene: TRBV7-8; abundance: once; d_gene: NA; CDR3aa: CASSRRPFHEQYF; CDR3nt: TGTGCCAGCAGCCGCAGGCCGTTCCACGAGCAGTACTTC
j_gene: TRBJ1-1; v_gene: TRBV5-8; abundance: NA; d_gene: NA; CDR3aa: CASSLRGFTEAFF; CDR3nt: TGTGCCAGCAGCTTGAGGGGCTTTACTGAAGCTTTCTTT
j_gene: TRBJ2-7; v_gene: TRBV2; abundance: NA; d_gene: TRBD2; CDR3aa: CASSELPGGEQYF; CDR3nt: TGTGCCAGCAGTGAGTTACCGGGAGGCGAGCAGTACTTC
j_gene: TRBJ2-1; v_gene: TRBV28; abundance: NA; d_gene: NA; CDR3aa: CASSLGTGIYNEQFF; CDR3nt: TGTGCCAGCAGTTTGGGAACAGGGATATACAATGAGCAGTTCTTC
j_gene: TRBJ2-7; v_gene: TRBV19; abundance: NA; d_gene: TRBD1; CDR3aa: CASSIGRGTYEQYF; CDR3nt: TGTGCCAGTAGTATCGGCAGGGGGACCTACGAGCAGTACTTC
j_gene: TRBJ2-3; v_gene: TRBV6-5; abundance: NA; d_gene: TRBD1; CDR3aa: CASSSTGDRGTDTQYF; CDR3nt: TGTGCCAGCAGTTCCACAGGGGATAGGGGCACAGATACGCAGTATTTT
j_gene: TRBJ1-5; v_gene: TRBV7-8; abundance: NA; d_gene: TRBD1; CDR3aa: CASSSTRGAQPQHF; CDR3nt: TGTGCCAGCAGCTCAACCAGGGGGGCCCAGCCCCAGCATTTT
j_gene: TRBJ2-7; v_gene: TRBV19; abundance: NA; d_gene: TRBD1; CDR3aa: CASAKLPGQKTTNPYEQYF; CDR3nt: TGTGCCAGTGCCAAGTTGCCGGGACAGAAAACTACTAATCCCTACGAGCAGTACTTC
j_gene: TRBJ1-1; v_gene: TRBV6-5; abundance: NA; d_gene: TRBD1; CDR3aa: CASQMTQGMNTEAFF; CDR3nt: TGTGCCAGCCAAATGACACAGGGGATGAACACTGAAGCTTTCTTT
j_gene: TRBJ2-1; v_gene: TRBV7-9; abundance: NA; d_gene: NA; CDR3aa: CASSSRTEAYNEQFF; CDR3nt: TGTGCCAGCAGCTCACGGACAGAGGCCTACAATGAGCAGTTCTTC
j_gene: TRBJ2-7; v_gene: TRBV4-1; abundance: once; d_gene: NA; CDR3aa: CASSQDQATYEQYF; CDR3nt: TGCGCCAGCAGCCAAGATCAAGCGACCTACGAGCAGTACTTC
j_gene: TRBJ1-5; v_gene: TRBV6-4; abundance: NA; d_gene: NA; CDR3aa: CASPATVPRRLSNQPQHF; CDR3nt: TGTGCCAGCCCAGCCACGGTCCCGCGGCGTCTTAGCAATCAGCCCCAGCATTTT
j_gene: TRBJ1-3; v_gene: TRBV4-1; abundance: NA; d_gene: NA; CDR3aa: CASSQELIPGTPRSGNTIYF; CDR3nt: TGCGCCAGCAGCCAAGAACTAATCCCCGGGACACCTCGCTCTGGAAACACCATATATTTT
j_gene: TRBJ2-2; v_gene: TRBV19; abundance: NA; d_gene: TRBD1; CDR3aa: CASSIDRWTGEAGELFF; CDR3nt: TGTGCCAGTAGTATAGATCGCTGGACAGGGGAGGCCGGGGAGCTGTTTTTT
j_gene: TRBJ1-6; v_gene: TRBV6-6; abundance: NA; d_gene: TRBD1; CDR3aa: CASSYSGQGGGSPLHF; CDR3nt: TGTGCCAGCAGTTACTCGGGCCAGGGGGGTGGTTCACCCCTCCACTTT
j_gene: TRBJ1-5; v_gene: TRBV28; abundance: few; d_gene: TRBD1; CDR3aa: CASSYITGGSNQPQHF; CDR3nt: TGTGCCAGCAGTTATATTACAGGGGGGAGCAATCAGCCCCAGCATTTT
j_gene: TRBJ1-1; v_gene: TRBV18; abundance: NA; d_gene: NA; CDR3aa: CASSPATWSEAFF; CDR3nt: TGTGCCAGCTCCCCAGCAACTTGGTCTGAAGCTTTCTTT
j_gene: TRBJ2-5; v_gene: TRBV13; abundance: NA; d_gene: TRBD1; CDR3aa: CASSFGRGTGYGETQYF; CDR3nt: TGTGCCAGCAGCTTCGGACGCGGGACAGGTTATGGAGAGACCCAGTACTTC
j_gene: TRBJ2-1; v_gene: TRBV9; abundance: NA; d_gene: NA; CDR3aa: CASSGISRASAYNEQFF; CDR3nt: TGTGCCAGCAGCGGAATAAGCAGGGCTAGCGCCTACAATGAGCAGTTCTTC
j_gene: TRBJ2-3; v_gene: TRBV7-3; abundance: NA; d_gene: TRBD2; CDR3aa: CASSGQREGAADTQYF; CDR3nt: TGTGCCAGCAGCGGGCAGCGGGAGGGCGCGGCAGATACGCAGTATTTT
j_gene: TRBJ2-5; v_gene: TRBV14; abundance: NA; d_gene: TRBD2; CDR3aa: CASTPSGGETQYF; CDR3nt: TGTGCCAGCACCCCTAGCGGGGGGGAGACCCAGTACTTC
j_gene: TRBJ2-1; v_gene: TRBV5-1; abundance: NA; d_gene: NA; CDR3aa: CASSLRGPSSYNEQFF; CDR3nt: TGCGCCAGCAGCTTAAGGGGTCCGAGCTCCTACAATGAGCAGTTCTTC
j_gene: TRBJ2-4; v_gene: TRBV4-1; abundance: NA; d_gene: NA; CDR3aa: CASSPIGRRIAKNIQYF; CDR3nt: TGCGCCAGCAGCCCGATAGGACGGAGGATAGCCAAAAACATTCAGTACTTC